Below, 10 T cell receptor beta chains from the same sample are listed, as sequenced in a study of blood T cell repertoires in COVID-19. TCRdb keeps only in-frame clones here, not all; method: immunoSEQ multiplex PCR. This table holds about 190,000 clones, 79% found once. Sequencing input: peripheral blood. Receptor source: a man in his sixties with active or convalescent COVID-19.

This rearrangement joins TRBV20-1 to TRBJ1-1; TRBD1 aligns across 9 bases. Germline CDR1 reads DFQATT; CDR2 reads SNEGSKA (reference sequence). There are 15 residues in the CDR3. Unmatched junction bases numbered 11, after V lost 3 bases and J lost 6 bases. The CDR3 protein is CSASFPRDRVSEAFF. Written as DNA, the CDR3 is TGCAGTGCTAGTTTCCCCCGGGACAGGGTTTCTGAAGCTTTCTTT.

The V call is TRBV5-1, the J call TRBJ2-1, with 12 bases matching TRBD2. This CDR3 spans 18 amino acids. Germline CDR1 and CDR2: SGHRS and YFSETQ. The junction had 7 bases not matched to a gene; V was cut back by 3 bases and J by 0 bases. CDR3 in amino acids: CASSSKGLAGNSYNEQFF. CDR3 nucleotides: TGCGCCAGCAGCTCGAAAGGACTAGCGGGAAACTCCTACAATGAGCAGTTCTTC.

The gene calls are TRBV19 and TRBJ1-1; 7 bases agree with TRBD1. Germline CDR1 reads LNHDA; CDR2 reads SQIVND (reference sequence). After removal of 4 bases from V and 4 bases from J, the junction contained 9 bases not matched to a gene. CDR3 length equals 15 residues. In DNA, the CDR3 is TGTGCCAGTAGTAAGCAGGGGGAGTTGTTCACTGAAGCTTTCTTT. Translation gives CASSKQGELFTEAFF.

This rearrangement joins TRBV7-8 to TRBJ1-1; D uncertain. The length of the CDR3 is 13 residues. Germline loops: CDR1 SGHVS, CDR2 FQNEAQ. Trimming shortened V by 5 bases and J by 3 bases, and 10 bases separated the two germline ends. The CDR3 spells CASSLSEDTEAFF. The DNA for the CDR3 is TGTGCCAGCAGCCTATCGGAGGACACTGAAGCTTTCTTT.

The rearrangement links TRBV7-8 to TRBJ2-1; maybe TRBD2 (6 bases). Trimming shortened V by 5 bases and J by 0 bases, and 14 bases separated the two germline ends. CDR3 length: 16 residues. Germline V gives CDR1 SGHVS, CDR2 FQNEAQ. The CDR3 sequence is CASSHRGRNSYNEQFF. The CDR3 coding sequence is TGTGCCAGCAGCCATCGAGGGAGGAACTCCTACAATGAGCAGTTCTTC. Based on the CDR3 plus reference TRBV7-8 and TRBJ2-1, the full variable domain is GAGVSQSPRYKVAKRGQDVALRCDPISGHVSLFWYQQALGQGPEFLTYFQNEAQLDKSGLPSDRFFAERPEGSVSTLKIQRTQQEDSAVYLCASSHRGRNSYNEQFFGPGTRLTVL.

The CDR3 DNA reads as TGTGCCAGCAGCTTGGCGGGGCCGGGCGAAAAACTGTTTTTT. This gives the protein CASSLAGPGEKLFF. The J gene is TRBJ1-4, the V gene TRBV7-9; tentatively, D is TRBD1 (5 bases). V was cut by 3 bases and J by 8 bases, with 13 bases left in between. The CDR3 sequence is 14 residues long. Germline V CDR1 and CDR2: SEHNR, FQNEAQ (reference sequence).

The rearrangement uses TRBV7-6 and TRBJ2-7, with 10 bases identical to TRBD2. Germline V gene sequence: CDR1 SGHVS, CDR2 FNYEAQ. This CDR3 has 18 amino acids. With V trimmed by 4 bases and J by 0 bases, 12 bases remained unmatched. CDR3 residues: CASSSGLAAYPSSYEQYF. The CDR3 nucleotides are TGTGCCAGCAGCTCCGGACTAGCGGCATACCCTAGCTCCTACGAGCAGTACTTC.

This chain uses TRBV27 with TRBJ2-7; 9 positions agree with TRBD1. The V and J ends lost 6 bases and 6 bases, in that order; junction bases with no gene match: 9. Germline CDR1 and CDR2: MNHEY and SMNVEV (reference sequence). The CDR3 is 14 amino acids. CDR3 bases: TGTGCCAGCAGCCCCGGGACAGGGTTCGCCGAGCAGTACTTC. It yields the protein CASSPGTGFAEQYF.

This rearrangement joins TRBV5-1 to TRBJ1-2; 8 bases map to TRBD1. The junction had 9 bases not matched to a gene; V was cut back by 2 bases and J by 6 bases. The CDR3 loop spans 15 amino acids. In germline, CDR1 is SGHRS, CDR2 YFSETQ. CDR3 region: CASSFLTGGRDGYTF. CDR3 DNA: TGCGCCAGCAGCTTCCTTACAGGGGGAAGAGATGGCTACACCTTC.

V is TRBV7-2 and J is TRBJ1-5, with D possibly matching TRBD1 (6 bases). The CDR3 loop spans 14 amino acids. Trimming took off 1 base at V and 2 bases at J, with 6 bases between the two ends. Germline V gene sequence: CDR1 SGHTA, CDR2 FQGNSA. CDR3 region: CASSLDRGNQPQHF. The CDR3 bases are TGTGCCAGCAGCTTAGACAGGGGCAATCAGCCCCAGCATTTT.